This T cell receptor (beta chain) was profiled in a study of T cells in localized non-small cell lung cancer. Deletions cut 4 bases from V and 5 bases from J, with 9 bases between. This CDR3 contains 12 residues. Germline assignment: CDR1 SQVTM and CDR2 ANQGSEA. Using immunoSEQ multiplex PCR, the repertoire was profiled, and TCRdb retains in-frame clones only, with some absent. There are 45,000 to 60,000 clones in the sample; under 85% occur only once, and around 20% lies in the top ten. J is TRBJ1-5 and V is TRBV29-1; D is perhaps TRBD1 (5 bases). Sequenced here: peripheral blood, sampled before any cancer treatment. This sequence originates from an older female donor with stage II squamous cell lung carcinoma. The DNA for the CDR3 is TGCAGCGTTGCCGGGGGTGATCAGCCCCAGCATTTT. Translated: CSVAGGDQPQHF.